This TCR beta chain was identified in a study of follicular helper T cells after annual influenza vaccination. Measured with immunoSEQ multiplex PCR; TCRdb has only the in-frame clones, and not every one. The sample includes more than 8,000 clones, 82% of them seen just once. V was shortened by 4 bases and J by 0 bases, with 22 bases between the two germline ends. Germline values: CDR1 MGHRA, CDR2 YSYEKL. This CDR3 spans 20 amino acids. To note about this clone: Its antigen is currently unknown.

Points from the study as a whole: Each annual vaccination recalled recurring oligoclonal ICOS+CD38+ cTfh clonotypes.

Time point indicated: 2015-2016 season, pre-vaccination. The chain is built from TRBV4-1 and TRBJ2-6, with a tentative D call TRBD1 (5 bases). The sample was CXCR5+ CD38- circulating T follicular helper cells from blood, taken on the day of influenza vaccination. Subset given: circulating Tfh, non-naive CD4+CXCR5+PD-1+ (ICOS+CD38+ or ICOS-CD38-). This clonotype was sampled from an adult who received the influenza vaccine. As DNA, the CDR3 is TGCGCCAGCAGCCCCCCGCAGACAGAACGTCACAGCTCTGGGGCCAACGTCCTGACTTTC. It specifies CASSPPQTERHSSGANVLTF.